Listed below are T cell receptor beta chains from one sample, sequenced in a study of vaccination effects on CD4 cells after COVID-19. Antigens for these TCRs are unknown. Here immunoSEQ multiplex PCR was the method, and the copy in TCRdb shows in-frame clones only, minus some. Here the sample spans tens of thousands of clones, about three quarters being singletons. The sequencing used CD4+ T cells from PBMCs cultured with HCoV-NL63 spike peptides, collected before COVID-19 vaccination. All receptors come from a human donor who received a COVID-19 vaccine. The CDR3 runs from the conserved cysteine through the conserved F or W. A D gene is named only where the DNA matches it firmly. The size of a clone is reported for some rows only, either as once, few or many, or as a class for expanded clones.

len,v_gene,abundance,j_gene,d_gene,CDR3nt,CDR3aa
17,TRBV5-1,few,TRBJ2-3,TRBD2,TGCGCCAGCAGCTCTAAAAGGGGCGGGAGGGCCACAGATACGCAGTATTTT,CASSSKRGGRATDTQYF
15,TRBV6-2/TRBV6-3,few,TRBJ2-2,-,TGTGCCAGCAGCCCAGGACAAGGGAAACCCGGGGAGCTGTTTTTT,CASSPGQGKPGELFF
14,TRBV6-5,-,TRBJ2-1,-,TGTGCCAGCAGTTCCCCGGGCAGGCCGGATGAGCAGTTCTTC,CASSSPGRPDEQFF
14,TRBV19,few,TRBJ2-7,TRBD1,TGTGCCAGTAGGCGGACAGGGTCAAACGACGAGCAGTACTTC,CASRRTGSNDEQYF
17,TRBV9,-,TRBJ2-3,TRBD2,TGTGCCAGCAGCGGGGAGGCGGGAGCACCCCACACAGATACGCAGTATTTT,CASSGEAGAPHTDTQYF
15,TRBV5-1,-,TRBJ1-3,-,TGCGCCAGCAGCTTAACAGGGTCTTCTGGAAACACCATATATTTT,CASSLTGSSGNTIYF
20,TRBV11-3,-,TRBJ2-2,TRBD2,TGTGCCAGCAGCACCCAAGCGGGAGGGCGAGCCCCGGCCAACACCGGGGAGCTGTTTTTT,CASSTQAGGRAPANTGELFF
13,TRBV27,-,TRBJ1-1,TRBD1,TGTGCCAGCAGTTTTGTTCAAGGGACAGGGAATTTCTTT,CASSFVQGTGNFF
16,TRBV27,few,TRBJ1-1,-,TGTGCCAGCAGTTTATCGTTTACGGGGGGCGCCCCTGAAGCTTTCTTT,CASSLSFTGGAPEAFF
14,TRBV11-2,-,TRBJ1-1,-,TGTGCCAGCTTTTTTCTCAGAAACAACACTGAAGCTTTCTTT,CASFFLRNNTEAFF
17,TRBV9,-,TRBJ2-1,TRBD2,TGTGCCAGCAGCGTAGGACTAGCGGGAGCGGGCGCCAATGAGCAGTTCTTC,CASSVGLAGAGANEQFF
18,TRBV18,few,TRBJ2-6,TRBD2,TGTGCCAGCTCACGGGTTCGAGCGGGAGCCTCTGGGGCCAACGTCCTGACTTTC,CASSRVRAGASGANVLTF
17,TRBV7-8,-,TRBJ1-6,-,TGTGCCAGCAGCTTAGCAGGCCGCGTTTGGGATAATTCACCCCTCCACTTT,CASSLAGRVWDNSPLHF
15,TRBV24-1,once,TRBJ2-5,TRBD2,TGTGCCACCAGTGACGGGACTAGCGGGGCTGAGACCCAGTACTTC,CATSDGTSGAETQYF
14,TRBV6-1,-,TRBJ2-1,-,TGTGCCAGCAGTGAACCGCAGTCCTACAATGAGCAGTTCTTC,CASSEPQSYNEQFF
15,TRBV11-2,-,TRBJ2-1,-,TGTGCCAGCAGCTTAGAAGGGGGATCCTACAATGAGCAGTTCTTC,CASSLEGGSYNEQFF
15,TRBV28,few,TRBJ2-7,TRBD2,TGTGCCAGCAGTTTATGGACGGGAGGAACCTACGAGCAGTACTTC,CASSLWTGGTYEQYF
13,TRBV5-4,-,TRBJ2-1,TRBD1,TGTGCCAGCAGCTTAATGACAGGGAATGAGCAGTTCTTC,CASSLMTGNEQFF
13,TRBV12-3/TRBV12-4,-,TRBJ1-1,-,TGTGCCAGCAGGTCGACAGAGAACACTGAAGCTTTCTTT,CASRSTENTEAFF
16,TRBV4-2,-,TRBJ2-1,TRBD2,TGTGCCAGCAGCCAAGAAGGAGCGGGGGGTTACAATGAGCAGTTCTTC,CASSQEGAGGYNEQFF
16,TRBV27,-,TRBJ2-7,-,TGTGCCAGCAGTACCCGACAGGCCCTCAGTCCCTACGAGCAGTACTTC,CASSTRQALSPYEQYF
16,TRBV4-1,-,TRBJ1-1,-,TGCGCCAGCAGCCAAGATGATGTGACAGGGAACACTGAAGCTTTCTTT,CASSQDDVTGNTEAFF
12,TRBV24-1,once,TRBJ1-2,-,TGTGCCACCAGTGAACAAAACTATGGCTACACCTTC,CATSEQNYGYTF
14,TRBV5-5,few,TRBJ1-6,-,TGTGCCAGCAACCGGGGGTCCTATAATTCACCCCTCCACTTT,CASNRGSYNSPLHF
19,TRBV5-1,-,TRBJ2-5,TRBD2,TGCGCCAGCAGCTTGCGCCCCCTGACTAGCGGGGGAGGGGAAGAGACCCAGTACTTC,CASSLRPLTSGGGEETQYF
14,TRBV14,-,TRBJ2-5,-,TGTGCCAGCAGCCAAGGACGCAGGGGAGAGACCCAGTACTTC,CASSQGRRGETQYF
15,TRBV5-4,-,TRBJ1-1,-,TGTGCCAGTGGGGGCTCCGGGACAAAGAACACTGAAGCTTTCTTT,CASGGSGTKNTEAFF
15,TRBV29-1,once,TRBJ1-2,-,TGCAGCGTTGAAGATTTGACAGCACCTAACTATGGCTACACCTTC,CSVEDLTAPNYGYTF
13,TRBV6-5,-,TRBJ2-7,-,TGTGCCAGCAGATCCAGGGGCTACGACGAGCAGTACTTC,CASRSRGYDEQYF
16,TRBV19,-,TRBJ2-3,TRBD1,TGTGCCAGTAGTATAAGGGGACAGGGGTTCACAGATACGCAGTATTTT,CASSIRGQGFTDTQYF
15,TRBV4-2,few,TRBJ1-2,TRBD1,TGTGCCAGCAGCCATATGGACAGGGGTAGGGATGGCTACACCTTC,CASSHMDRGRDGYTF
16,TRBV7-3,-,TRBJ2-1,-,TGTGCCAGCAGCCCGAGCGGGTCGAGCTCCTACAATGAGCAGTTCTTC,CASSPSGSSSYNEQFF
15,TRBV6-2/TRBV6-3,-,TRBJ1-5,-,TGTGCCAGCAGTTACGGCCAGGGAATCAATCAGCCCCAGCATTTT,CASSYGQGINQPQHF
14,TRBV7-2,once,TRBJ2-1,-,TGTGCCAGCAGCCCAGTAGCAAAATACAATGAGCAGTTCTTC,CASSPVAKYNEQFF
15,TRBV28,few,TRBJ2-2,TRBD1,TGTGCCAGCAGTCCAGGGACAGCGAACACCGGGGAGCTGTTTTTT,CASSPGTANTGELFF
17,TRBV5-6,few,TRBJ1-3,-,TGTGCCAGCAGCTTGGACCCCCGGACGGTCTCTGGAAACACCATATATTTT,CASSLDPRTVSGNTIYF
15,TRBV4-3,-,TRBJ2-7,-,TGCGCCAGCAGCCCTACAGGAGCGGAACTCTACGAGCAGTACTTC,CASSPTGAELYEQYF
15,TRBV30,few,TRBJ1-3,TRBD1,TGTGCCTGGAGCGCGACAGGGAATACTGGAAACACCATATATTTT,CAWSATGNTGNTIYF
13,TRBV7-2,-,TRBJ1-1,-,TGTGCCAGCAGCCCAGGCCTGGCTCTCGAAGCTTTCTTT,CASSPGLALEAFF
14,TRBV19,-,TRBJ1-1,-,TGTGCCAGTAGCAGGATAAATGGGGGCACTGAAGCTTTCTTT,CASSRINGGTEAFF
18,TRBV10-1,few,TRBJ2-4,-,TGCGCCAGCAGTGAGCCGAACTTATCTACAGGGAGCAAAAACATTCAGTACTTC,CASSEPNLSTGSKNIQYF
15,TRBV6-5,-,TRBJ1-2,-,TGTGCCAGCAGTTACTCGAGGCAGGGGAACTATGGCTACACCTTC,CASSYSRQGNYGYTF
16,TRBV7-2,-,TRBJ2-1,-,TGTGCCAGCAGCTTAATAAGAACGGGTCCAAACAATGAGCAGTTCTTC,CASSLIRTGPNNEQFF
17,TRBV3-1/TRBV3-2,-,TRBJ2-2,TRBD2,TGTGCCAGCAGCCAAGATCGACTAGCGGCGAACACCGGGGAGCTGTTTTTT,CASSQDRLAANTGELFF
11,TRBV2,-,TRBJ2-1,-,TGTGCCAGCCGGGGCCCCGGTGAGCAGTTCTTC,CASRGPGEQFF
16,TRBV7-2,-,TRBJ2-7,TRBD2,TGTGCCAGCAGCTTAGTGTCCCTAGCGGGGGGACCGGAGCAGTACTTC,CASSLVSLAGGPEQYF
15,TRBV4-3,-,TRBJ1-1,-,TGCGCCAGCAGCCAAGACCCACTTGGACACACTGAAGCTTTCTTT,CASSQDPLGHTEAFF
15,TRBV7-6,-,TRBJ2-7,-,TGTGCCAGCAGCTTATATGCAGGGGAATCCTACGAGCAGTACTTC,CASSLYAGESYEQYF
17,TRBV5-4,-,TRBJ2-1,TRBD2,TGTGCCAGCAGCTTGGGTGGGGGGGTCCCTAAATACAATGAGCAGTTCTTC,CASSLGGGVPKYNEQFF
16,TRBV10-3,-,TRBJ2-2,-,TGTGCCATCAGTGAGTCTGAGGGAGCCTACACCGGGGAGCTGTTTTTT,CAISESEGAYTGELFF
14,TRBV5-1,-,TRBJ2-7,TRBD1,TGCGCCAGCAGCCACCCCCGGGACAGCTACGAGCAGTACTTC,CASSHPRDSYEQYF
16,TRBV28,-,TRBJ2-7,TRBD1,TGTGCCAGCAGCCCTATTGGGACAGGGGGCTCCTACGAGCAGTACTTC,CASSPIGTGGSYEQYF
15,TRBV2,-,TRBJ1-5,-,TGTGCCAGCAGGGACAGCTTTCATAGCAATCAGCCCCAGCATTTT,CASRDSFHSNQPQHF